Below are 24 T cell receptor beta chains sequenced from a single sample in a study of blood T cell repertoires in COVID-19. Here immunoSEQ multiplex PCR was the method, and the copy in TCRdb shows in-frame clones only, minus some. The data show approximately 99,000 clones, about four fifths seen once. Sequenced: peripheral blood. These receptors came from a man in his sixties or seventies with active or convalescent COVID-19.

In this sample, this clone turned up once. The rearrangement joins TRBV6-5 to TRBJ1-1, with 11 bases that match TRBD1. Germline V CDR1 and CDR2: MNHEY, SVGAGI. J lost 5 bases, V lost 4 bases, and 3 bases had no gene match. The CDR3 runs to 14 residues. This CDR3 is CASSSGQGVTEAFF. The CDR3 DNA is TGTGCCAGCAGTTCGGGACAGGGGGTTACTGAAGCTTTCTTT.

CDR3 sequence: CATFVGTHSPLHF. The CDR3 DNA follows: TGTGCCACGTTCGTGGGGACTCATTCACCCCTCCACTTT. This chain uses TRBV6-8 with TRBJ1-6, with D possibly TRBD1 on 5 matching bases. CDR1 is MNHGY and CDR2 is SAAAGT in the germline V gene. The CDR3 runs 13 residues. V lost 10 bases, J lost 8 bases, and 15 bases lay in between.

This sequence joins TRBV11-3 and TRBJ1-6; D ambiguous. CDR3 length equals 13 residues. V was pared by 3 bases and J by 6 bases, with 6 bases between. Germline V gives CDR1 SGHNT, CDR2 YENEEA. The CDR3 reads CASSLNSNSPLHF. The CDR3 DNA reads TGTGCCAGCAGCTTGAACAGTAATTCACCCCTCCACTTT.

This clone was seen just once. The V call is TRBV5-6, the J call TRBJ2-1, with D possibly TRBD2 on 6 matching bases. The CDR3 is made up of 15 amino acids. Germline values: CDR1 SGHDT, CDR2 YYEEEE. Trimming shortened V by 2 bases and J by 2 bases, and 11 bases separated the two germline ends. The CDR3 nucleotides are TGTGCCAGCAGCTTCGGGGGACCAACCTACAATGAGCAGTTCTTC. Translating it yields CASSFGGPTYNEQFF.

This chain connects TRBV2 to TRBJ1-3, with D possibly being TRBD1 (5 bases). Per the germline V gene, CDR1 is SNHLY and CDR2 is FYNNEI. This CDR3 contains 15 residues. Trimming pared 4 bases from V and 2 bases from J, leaving 12 bases between. In DNA, the CDR3 is TGTGCCAGCAGTGGACAGCTAACTCCTGGAAACACCATATATTTT. It encodes CASSGQLTPGNTIYF.

CDR3 nucleotide sequence: TGTGCCAGTAGCACTAGCGGGGGCACAGATACGCAGTATTTT. Translating gives CASSTSGGTDTQYF. The chain links TRBV19 to TRBJ2-3, with 10 bases that match TRBD2. J gave up 1 base and V 6 bases, and 1 base lay outside the gene matches. CDR3 size: 14 residues. Germline V CDR1 and CDR2: LNHDA, SQIVND (reference sequence).

This chain uses TRBV6-5 with TRBJ2-5; possibly TRBD2 for D (5 bases). The CDR3 consists of 16 residues. V was clipped by 2 bases and J by 2 bases, with 15 bases between them. The germline V gene encodes CDR1 MNHEY and CDR2 SVGAGI. The CDR3 bases are TGTGCCAGCAGTTACGGTATAGGCACGGGACAAGAGACCCAGTACTTC. As protein: CASSYGIGTGQETQYF.

This rearrangement joins TRBV6-5 to TRBJ2-7; 8 positions agree with TRBD1. The CDR3 loop spans 12 amino acids. Trimming took 6 bases from V and 6 from J; bases not matched to a gene: 4. Germline V lookup: CDR1 MNHEY, CDR2 SVGAGI. The CDR3 protein is CASRRTGSEQYF. In nucleotides, the CDR3 is TGTGCCAGCAGAAGGACAGGGTCCGAGCAGTACTTC.

V and J are TRBV18 and TRBJ2-7; D perhaps matches TRBD2 (6 bases). This CDR3 has 15 residues. V gave up 2 bases and J gave up 2 bases, with 13 bases separating them. CDR1 KGHSH and CDR2 LQKENI come from the germline V gene. This CDR3 is CASSPSGDATYEQYF. CDR3 DNA: TGTGCCAGCTCACCATCGGGGGACGCGACCTACGAGCAGTACTTC.

This clone was found a few times. V usage is TRBV27 and J usage is TRBJ1-2; 10 nucleotides line up with TRBD1. CDR3 size: 14 residues. From germline, CDR1 is MNHEY and CDR2 SMNVEV (reference sequence). The J segment lost 6 bases and the V segment lost 6 bases, leaving 7 bases of the junction unmatched. CDR3 DNA: TGTGCCAGCAGGCGAACGGGACAGGGGAATGGCTACACCTTC. Its protein is CASRRTGQGNGYTF.

This chain connects TRBV29-1 to TRBJ1-2; 9 bases align to TRBD1. The germline V gene has CDR1 SQVTM and CDR2 ANQGSEA. CDR3 length: 14 residues. V trimming: 0 bases; J trimming: 6 bases; junction bases outside the gene matches: 5. The CDR3 region is CSVEEDRGINGYTF. CDR3 in DNA: TGCAGCGTTGAAGAGGACAGGGGTATTAATGGCTACACCTTC.

CDR3 bases: TGTGCCAGCAGCTTAGGGACAGGGGCTTACGAGCAGTACTTC. It encodes CASSLGTGAYEQYF. The V gene is TRBV11-3, the J gene TRBJ2-7; 9 bases agree with TRBD1. Germline assignment: CDR1 SGHNT and CDR2 YENEEA. This CDR3 spans 14 amino acids. V lost 1 base to trimming and J lost 4 bases; unmatched junction nucleotides: 2.

This clone was recorded a few times. The gene calls are TRBV19 and TRBJ1-5; D is undetermined. The germline CDR1 and CDR2 sequences are LNHDA and SQIVND (reference sequence). The V gene lost 4 bases and the J gene lost 5 bases, with 9 bases spanning the gap. The length of the CDR3 is 13 residues. The DNA for the CDR3 is TGTGCCAGTAGTAGCATCGGGGATCAGCCCCAGCATTTT. It encodes CASSSIGDQPQHF.

The chain couples TRBV7-8 to TRBJ1-2, with TRBD1 as a possible D gene (5 bases). This CDR3 is built from 15 residues. Germline V lookup: CDR1 SGHVS, CDR2 FQNEAQ. V was pared by 1 base and J by 7 bases, with 16 bases between. As DNA, the CDR3 is TGTGCCAGCAGCTTAGTGGACCGCAGGGATGGTGGCTACACCTTC. Translated: CASSLVDRRDGGYTF.

The V call is TRBV2, the J call TRBJ2-1, with D possibly being TRBD2 (5 bases). Deletions cut 8 bases from V and 9 bases from J, with 11 bases between. This CDR3 is 11 amino acids long. Germline V CDR1 and CDR2: SNHLY, FYNNEI. The chain's CDR3 is CASALAGEQFF. As DNA, the CDR3 is TGTGCCAGCGCCCTAGCAGGTGAGCAGTTCTTC.

This clone occurred once. V is TRBV2 and J is TRBJ1-4, with D hard to call. The length of the CDR3 is 14 residues. Trimming pared 1 base from V and 8 bases from J, leaving 11 bases between. Germline lookup yields CDR1 SNHLY and CDR2 FYNNEI. CDR3 sequence reads: CASSEGLGDEKLFF. CDR3 DNA sequence: TGTGCCAGCAGTGAAGGGTTAGGAGACGAAAAACTGTTTTTT.

The rearrangement joins TRBV19 to TRBJ1-2; D unresolved. The V end lost 3 bases, the J end lost 6 bases, and 5 bases lay between the germline ends. The germline V gene encodes CDR1 LNHDA and CDR2 SQIVND (reference sequence). This CDR3 region has 11 residues. The CDR3 loop reads CASSIGDGYTF. The CDR3 DNA sequence: TGTGCCAGTAGTATCGGGGATGGCTACACCTTC.

CDR3 bases: TGTGCCAGCAGCCCCCCTAACAGGGGTGAAGCTTTCTTT. Translation gives CASSPPNRGEAFF. This chain joins TRBV6-2 or TRBV6-3 and TRBJ1-1; 7 bases match TRBD1. The germline CDR1 and CDR2 sequences are MNHEY and SVGEGT. The junction had 8 bases not matched to a gene; V was cut back by 6 bases and J by 7 bases. The CDR3 loop spans 13 amino acids.

This clone was detected a few times. This chain joins TRBV19 and TRBJ1-5; TRBD1 might be the D (6 bases). Germline loops: CDR1 LNHDA, CDR2 SQIVND (reference sequence). The V gene lost 7 bases and the J gene lost 0 bases, with 16 bases spanning the gap. This CDR3 spans 16 amino acids. The CDR3 coding sequence is TGTGCCAGTACCTTTGGGACACTCTATAGCAATCAGCCCCAGCATTTT. Its translation: CASTFGTLYSNQPQHF.

The chain carries TRBV24-1 and TRBJ2-2; perhaps TRBD2 as D (7 bases). The V end lost 2 bases, the J end lost 5 bases, and 20 bases lay between the germline ends. The CDR3 is 18 amino acids. Germline CDR1 and CDR2: KGHDR and SFDVKD. The CDR3 is CATSDSVAGALGTGELFF. CDR3 nucleotides: TGTGCCACCAGTGATTCTGTGGCGGGGGCTTTGGGTACCGGGGAGCTGTTTTTT.

This clone was seen once. This chain connects TRBV5-1 to TRBJ1-1, with 7 bases aligning to TRBD1. Germline lookup yields CDR1 SGHRS and CDR2 YFSETQ. The CDR3 is 15 amino acids. Losses at the gene ends were 1 base for V and 0 bases for J; bases not matched to a gene: 3. The CDR3 loop is CASSLLGQMNTEAFF. The CDR3 nucleotides are TGCGCCAGCAGCTTGTTGGGACAGATGAACACTGAAGCTTTCTTT.

The chain recombines TRBV5-4 with TRBJ2-1; D perhaps matches TRBD1 (6 bases). The CDR3 consists of 14 residues. V was pared by 2 bases and J by 4 bases, with 10 bases between. Germline V gene data show CDR1 as SGHNT and CDR2 as YYREEE (reference sequence). Here the CDR3 reads CASSFGTKYNEQFF. Here the CDR3 DNA reads TGTGCCAGCAGCTTCGGGACAAAGTACAATGAGCAGTTCTTC.

This clone was counted a single time. The rearrangement links TRBV7-9 to TRBJ2-5; 11 bases match TRBD2. Germline CDR1 SEHNR, CDR2 FQNEAQ (reference sequence). The V gene end was trimmed by 2 bases and the J gene end by 2 bases; junction bases not matched to a gene: 1. This CDR3 has 15 residues. CDR3 sequence reads: CASSLLAGGQETQYF. Written as DNA, the CDR3 is TGTGCCAGCAGCTTACTAGCGGGGGGTCAAGAGACCCAGTACTTC. Based on the CDR3 plus reference TRBV7-9 and TRBJ2-5, the full variable domain is DTGVSQNPRHKITKRGQNVTFRCDPISEHNRLYWYRQTLGQGPEFLTYFQNEAQLEKSRLLSDRFSAERPKGSFSTLEIQRTEQGDSAMYLCASSLLAGGQETQYFGPGTRLLVL.

CDR3 DNA: TGTGCCAGTAGTATAGATGGCAGGCCCGGTTCGTTAGTAGGCTACACCTTC. It codes for CASSIDGRPGSLVGYTF. The V gene is TRBV19, the J gene TRBJ1-2; D is unresolved. The CDR3 sequence is 17 residues long. In germline, CDR1 is LNHDA, CDR2 SQIVND (reference sequence). V gave up 0 bases and J gave up 8 bases, with 22 bases separating them.